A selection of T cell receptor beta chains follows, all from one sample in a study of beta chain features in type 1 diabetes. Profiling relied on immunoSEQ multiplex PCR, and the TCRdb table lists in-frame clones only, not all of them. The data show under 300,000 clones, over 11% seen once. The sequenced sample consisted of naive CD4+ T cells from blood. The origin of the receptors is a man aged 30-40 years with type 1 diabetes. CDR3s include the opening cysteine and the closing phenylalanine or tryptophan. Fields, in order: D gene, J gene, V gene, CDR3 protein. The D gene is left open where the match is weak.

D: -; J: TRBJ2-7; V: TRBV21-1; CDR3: CASSKERRGRTPGSYEQYF
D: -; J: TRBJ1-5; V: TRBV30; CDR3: CAWSGPGSNQPQHF
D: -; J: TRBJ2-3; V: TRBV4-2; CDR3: CASSHPLDTQYF
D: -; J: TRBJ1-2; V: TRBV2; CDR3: CASSAAGEQVGGYTF
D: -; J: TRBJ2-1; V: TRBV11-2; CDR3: CASSLRGTPNEQFF
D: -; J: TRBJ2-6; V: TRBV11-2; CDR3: CASSQITGLGANVLTF
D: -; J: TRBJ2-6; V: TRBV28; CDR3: CASSSSGANVLTF
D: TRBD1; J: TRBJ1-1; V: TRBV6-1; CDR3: CASSVSGGTGVDTEAFF
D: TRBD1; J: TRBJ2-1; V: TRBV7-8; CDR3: CASSLRTGSDNEQFF
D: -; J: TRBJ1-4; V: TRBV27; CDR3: CASSLTRVTEKLFF
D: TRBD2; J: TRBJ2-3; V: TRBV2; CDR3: CASSRISGVTDTQYF
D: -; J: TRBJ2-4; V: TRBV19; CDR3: CASSTNRGGKYF
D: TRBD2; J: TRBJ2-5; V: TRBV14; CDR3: CASSRGVAGAGQTQYF
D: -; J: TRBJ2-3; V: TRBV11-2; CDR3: CASSHTDTQYF
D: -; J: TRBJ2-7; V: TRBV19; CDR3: CASSIQPGLTYEQYF
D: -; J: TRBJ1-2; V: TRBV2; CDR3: CASSEGQGYYGYTF
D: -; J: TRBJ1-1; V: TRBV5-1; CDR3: CASSFDLEDIYEAFF
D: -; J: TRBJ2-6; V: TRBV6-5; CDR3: CASRRQASGANVLTF
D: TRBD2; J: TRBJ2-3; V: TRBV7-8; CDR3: CASSLRSASGTRFTDTQYF
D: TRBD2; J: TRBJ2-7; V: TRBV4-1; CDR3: CASSPPGLAPHEQYF
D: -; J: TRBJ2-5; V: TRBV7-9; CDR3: CASSRRTGVQETQYF
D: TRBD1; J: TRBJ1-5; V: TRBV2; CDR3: CASSRDRAGYQPQHF
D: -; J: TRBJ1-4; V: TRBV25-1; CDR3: CASSDRVSNEKLFF
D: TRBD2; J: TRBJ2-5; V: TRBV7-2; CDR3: CASSLAGGLETQYF
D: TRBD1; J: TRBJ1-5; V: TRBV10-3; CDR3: CAISPGQPLDQPQHF
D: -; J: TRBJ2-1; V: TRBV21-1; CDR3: CASSKDQICSYNEQFF
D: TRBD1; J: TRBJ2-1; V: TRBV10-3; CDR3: CAISTDRGGEQFF
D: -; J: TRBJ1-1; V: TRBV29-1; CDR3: CSVERGNTEAFF
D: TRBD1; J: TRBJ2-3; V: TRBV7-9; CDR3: CASSRGGQGPLDTQYF
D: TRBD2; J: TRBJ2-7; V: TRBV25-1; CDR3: CASTGPGRPFEQYF
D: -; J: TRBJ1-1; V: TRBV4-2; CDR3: CASSQRLGTEAFF
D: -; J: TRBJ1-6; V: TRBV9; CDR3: CASSGSSYNSPLHF
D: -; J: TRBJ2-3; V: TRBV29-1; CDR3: CSAVSGSTDTQYF
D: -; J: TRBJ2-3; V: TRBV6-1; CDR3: CASSPSLVTQYF
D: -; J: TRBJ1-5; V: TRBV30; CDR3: CAWSPRGGNSNQPQHF
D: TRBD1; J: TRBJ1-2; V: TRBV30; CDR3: CAWSVQGTYGYTF
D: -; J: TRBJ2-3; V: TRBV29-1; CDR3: CSATTGDTDTQYF
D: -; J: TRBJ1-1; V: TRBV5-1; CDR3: CASSLAENTEAFF
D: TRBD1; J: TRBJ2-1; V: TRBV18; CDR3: CASSQTGGYEQFF
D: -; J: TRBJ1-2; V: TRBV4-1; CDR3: CASGQQDYGYTF
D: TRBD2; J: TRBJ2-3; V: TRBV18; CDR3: CASSPLGAGGTDTQYF
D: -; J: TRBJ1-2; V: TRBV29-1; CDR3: CSVVQGNYGYTF
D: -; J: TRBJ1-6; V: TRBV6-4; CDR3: CASSSGTRGTPLHF
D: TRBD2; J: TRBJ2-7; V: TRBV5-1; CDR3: CASSLTSGRTYEQYF